The clone carrying this T cell receptor (beta chain) came up a few times. What it binds is unknown. Library preparation for TCR beta used quantitative 5'-RACE with molecular barcodes. TCRdb re-analysed the 5' RACE reads in MiXCR, keeping a single row per CDR3 protein. The table shows about 330,000 distinct CDR3 sequences, with 6.5% to 10% occurring only once. This sample is drawn from a study of CD8 T cells in ankylosing spondylitis. The study, taken as a whole, reports: Made up of eight highly homologous variants, a TCR beta motif appeared characteristic of ankylosing spondylitis blood.

Deletions cut 3 bases from V and 7 bases from J, with 13 bases between. The CDR3 has 13 amino acids. Germline V lookup: CDR1 SGHRS, CDR2 YFSETQ. The sequenced sample was blood, either unsorted or a sorted T cell fraction (not recorded which). The TCR originated in a male donor with ankylosing spondylitis. The chain links TRBV5-1 to TRBJ2-5; no reliable D call. The CDR3 here is CASSSASDGTQYF. The CDR3 region has the DNA TGCGCCAGCAGCTCCGCCTCTGACGGGACCCAGTACTTC.